Given below is one TCR beta chain in context. Generated by immunoSEQ multiplex PCR, the TCRdb table keeps only in-frame clones and is missing some. The sample contains approximately 27,000 clones, about 91% of which appear only once. The data are from a study of blood T cell repertoires in COVID-19. From germline, CDR1 is KGHSH and CDR2 LQKENI. The V gene end was trimmed by 5 bases and the J gene end by 4 bases; junction bases not matched to a gene: 2. The CDR3 loop spans 14 amino acids. The source of this sequence is a man in his sixties or seventies with acute or convalescent COVID-19. The chain carries TRBV18 and TRBJ2-3, with 11 positions matching TRBD1. The sample consisted of peripheral blood. This CDR3 is CASSRGQGADTQYF. The CDR3 DNA follows: TGTGCCAGCTCAAGGGGACAGGGGGCAGATACGCAGTATTTT. Filled out from reference TRBV18 and TRBJ2-3, the complete variable domain reads NAGVMQNPRHLVRRRGQEARLRCSPMKGHSHVYWYRQLPEEGLKFMVYLQKENIIDESGMPKERFSAEFPKEGPSILRIQQVVRGDSAAYFCASSRGQGADTQYFGPGTRLTVL.